The present T cell receptor beta chain was sequenced within a study of human T cells and chemical hapten exposure. The overall study: While the approximately 23-week study was under way, patients received diphenylcyclopropenone on the scalp every week. The patient population, which was mostly female, had alopecia areata, totalis or universalis.

Time point here: patch test 3, about 24 weeks after DPC sensitization. The treatment: therapeutic diphenylcyclopropenone sensitization with weekly scalp DPC. From the RACE reads, TCRdb called clonotypes with MiXCR, one entry per CDR3 protein. The repertoire includes 55,000 to 80,000 distinct CDR3 sequences, 11% of them detected once, and approximately 2.4% sits in the top ten. The CDR3 runs to 14 residues. V lost 10 bases, J lost 2 bases, and 10 bases stayed unmatched. The germline gives CDR1 MNHNS, CDR2 SASEGT. Here the sequenced sample was whole blood, taken in connection with sensitization to the hapten diphenylcyclopropenone (DPC). The receptor's source is a woman aged 30 to 39 with alopecia areata. Some clones in this sample may be carry-over from other donors' samples. The V and J genes are TRBV6-1 and TRBJ2-7; 8 bases map to TRBD1. The CDR3 DNA sequence: TGTGCCATCCAGACCGGACAGGGAGCCTACGAGCAGTACTTC. Its protein is CAIQTGQGAYEQYF.